The clone carrying this TCR beta chain was detected once. V shed 2 bases, J shed 5 bases, and the junction held 4 bases outside the gene matches. From germline, CDR1 is SNHLY and CDR2 FYNNEI. The CDR3 runs to 15 residues. This entry is derived from a study of blood T cell repertoires in COVID-19. Across the study: Some COVID-19 samples were acute and others convalescent; all came from the United States, Italy and Spain.

The age range of participants was about 18 to 90 years, with residence in about 25 US areas. Participant-reported clinical history was the basis for cohort assignment. Original data processing: Reference gene primers were amplified, and this amplification served to estimate nucleated cell counts. Clones were read by immunoSEQ multiplex PCR, and TCRdb kept only the in-frame ones, dropping some. V, J and clone size are those of that table, while D and trimming were read from the DNA. The sample has roughly 150,000 clones; under 90% are singletons. This sequence joins TRBV2 and TRBJ2-3, with 10 bases lining up with TRBD1. The sample was PBMCs or T cells enriched from blood (not recorded which). This clonotype originated in a woman aged 60 to 75 who had recovered from COVID-19. In DNA form, the CDR3 reads TGTGCCAGCAGTGAAACCGGGACAGGGGAAGATACGCAGTATTTT. Translating gives CASSETGTGEDTQYF.